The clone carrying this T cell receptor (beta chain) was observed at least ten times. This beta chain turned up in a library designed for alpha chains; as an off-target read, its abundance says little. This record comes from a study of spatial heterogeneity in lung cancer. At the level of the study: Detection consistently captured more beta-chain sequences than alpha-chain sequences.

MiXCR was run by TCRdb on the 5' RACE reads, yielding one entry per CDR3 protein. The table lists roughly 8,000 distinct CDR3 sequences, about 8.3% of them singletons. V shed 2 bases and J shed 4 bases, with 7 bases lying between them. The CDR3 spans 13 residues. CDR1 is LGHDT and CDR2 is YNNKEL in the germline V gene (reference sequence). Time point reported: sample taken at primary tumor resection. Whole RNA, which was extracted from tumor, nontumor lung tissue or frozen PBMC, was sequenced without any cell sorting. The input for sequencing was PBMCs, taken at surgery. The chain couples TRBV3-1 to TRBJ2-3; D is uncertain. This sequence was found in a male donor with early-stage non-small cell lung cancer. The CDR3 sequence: CASSQLSADTQYF. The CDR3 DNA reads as TGTGCCAGCAGCCAACTCAGCGCAGATACGCAGTATTTT.